The rows below give T cell receptor beta chains drawn from one sample of a study of cytomegalovirus exposure and HLA in healthy donors. The table came from immunoSEQ multiplex PCR; TCRdb's copy has only in-frame clones and leaves some out. Of approximately 160,000 clones listed, 75% to 80% are singletons. Input material: PBMCs. These receptors all come from a woman aged 40 to 50 in good health and CMV-seropositive. Each CDR3 is given with its conserved first and last residue. A D gene is named only where the DNA matches it firmly. Clone size, where shown, is once, few, many, or a class for clones that have expanded.

CDR3 protein	CDR3 DNA	clone size	J gene	V gene	D gene
CASSAGTGVEHTEAFF	TGTGCCAGCAGTGCCGGGACAGGGGTCGAGCACACTGAAGCTTTCTTT	-	TRBJ1-1	TRBV6-6	TRBD1
CASSPRQGSNEKLFF	TGTGCCAGCTCACCTCGACAGGGTTCTAATGAAAAACTGTTTTTT	-	TRBJ1-4	TRBV18	TRBD1
CASSTGLAGGGSEQYF	TGTGCCAGCAGCACGGGACTAGCGGGCGGGGGCTCCGAGCAGTACTTC	-	TRBJ2-7	TRBV13	TRBD2
CASSPQTGNTEAFF	TGTGCCAGCTCACCCCAGACGGGGAACACTGAAGCTTTCTTT	-	TRBJ1-1	TRBV18	-
CASSHRDTDSGNTIYF	TGCGCCAGCAGCCACCGGGACACGGACTCTGGAAACACCATATATTTT	-	TRBJ1-3	TRBV4-1	-
CASSLDGTGYEQYF	TGTGCCAGCAGCTTAGATGGGACAGGGTACGAGCAGTACTTC	-	TRBJ2-7	TRBV11-3	TRBD1
CASSGGTEAFF	TGCGCCAGCAGTGGAGGGACTGAAGCTTTCTTT	-	TRBJ1-1	TRBV10-1	-
CASSGDSGSSPLHF	TGTGCCAGCAGTGGGGACAGTGGATCGTCACCCCTCCACTTT	-	TRBJ1-6	TRBV2	TRBD1
CAWSRTGGFNYGYTF	TGTGCCTGGAGCCGGACAGGGGGGTTTAACTATGGCTACACCTTC	-	TRBJ1-2	TRBV30	TRBD1
CASSQDLSGYGYTF	TGCGCCAGCAGCCAAGATCTGTCGGGCTATGGCTACACCTTC	-	TRBJ1-2	TRBV4-3	-
CASSTIREPGNEAFF	TGTGCCAGTAGTACTATTCGTGAACCGGGAAACGAAGCTTTCTTT	-	TRBJ1-1	TRBV19	-
CASSTTGRMNTEAFF	TGTGCCAGCTCCACGACAGGGCGTATGAACACTGAAGCTTTCTTT	-	TRBJ1-1	TRBV6-6	TRBD1
CATNRGGSTDTQYF	TGTGCCACCAATCGCGGGGGGAGCACAGATACGCAGTATTTT	few	TRBJ2-3	TRBV15	TRBD2
CASSIVQGDYEQYF	TGTGCCAGTAGTATCGTTCAGGGTGACTACGAGCAGTACTTC	-	TRBJ2-7	TRBV19	-
CASSSRTITDTQYF	TGCGCCAGCAGCTCGAGGACTATTACAGATACGCAGTATTTT	-	TRBJ2-3	TRBV5-1	-
CASSRYSGQDQPQHF	TGTGCCAGCTCACGGTATTCGGGACAAGATCAGCCCCAGCATTTT	-	TRBJ1-5	TRBV18	-
CASRGARGRAPDTQYF	TGTGCCAGCAGAGGGGCCCGCGGGAGGGCCCCAGATACGCAGTATTTT	once	TRBJ2-3	TRBV11-3	TRBD2
CASSYSGGGAGETQYF	TGTGCCAGCAGTTACTCTGGCGGGGGGGCAGGGGAGACCCAGTACTTC	few	TRBJ2-5	TRBV6-6	TRBD2
CASSLSSGTGNTIYF	TGTGCCAGCAGCTTATCCTCAGGGACTGGAAACACCATATATTTT	-	TRBJ1-3	TRBV7-2	-
CASSPRPLGIQYF	TGTGCCAGCAGCCCGCGGCCCCTAGGTATCCAGTACTTC	-	TRBJ2-5	TRBV7-2	-
CAISERSGGLADTQYF	TGTGCCATCAGTGAGCGTAGCGGGGGGCTGGCAGATACGCAGTATTTT	-	TRBJ2-3	TRBV10-3	TRBD2
CASSSAGFYGYTF	TGTGCCAGCAGCTCCGCAGGGTTCTATGGCTACACCTTC	few	TRBJ1-2	TRBV6-5	-
CASSPRGDFSNQPQHF	TGTGCCAGCAGTCCCAGGGGGGATTTTAGCAATCAGCCCCAGCATTTT	-	TRBJ1-5	TRBV28	TRBD1
CASSLDSNEQFF	TGTGCCAGCAGCTTAGACTCGAATGAGCAGTTCTTC	-	TRBJ2-1	TRBV7-2	-
CASSLGLAGGSDTQYF	TGTGCCAGCAGCTTAGGACTAGCGGGAGGGTCAGATACGCAGTATTTT	-	TRBJ2-3	TRBV7-2	TRBD2
CASSPEGAPGNTIYF	TGTGCCAGCTCACCAGAGGGGGCCCCTGGAAACACCATATATTTT	-	TRBJ1-3	TRBV18	TRBD1
CAWTDRGIQYF	TGTGCCTGGACGGACAGGGGAATCCAGTACTTC	-	TRBJ2-5	TRBV30	TRBD1
CASSRRQGTYEQYF	TGTGCCAGCAGTCGGAGACAGGGCACCTACGAGCAGTACTTC	-	TRBJ2-7	TRBV7-2	TRBD1